These 10 T cell receptor beta chains were sequenced from one sample in a study of cytomegalovirus exposure and HLA in healthy donors. Using immunoSEQ multiplex PCR, the repertoire was profiled, and TCRdb retains in-frame clones only, with some absent. The table shows a few hundred thousand clones, with approximately 90% occurring only once. The sequenced material came from PBMCs. The receptors here all came from a woman aged 18 to 35 in good health and CMV-seronegative.

The rearrangement joins TRBV6-5 to TRBJ2-7, with 10 bases aligning to TRBD1. V trimming: 6 bases; J trimming: 4 bases; junction bases outside the gene matches: 9. Germline CDR1 reads MNHEY; CDR2 reads SVGAGI. This CDR3 comprises 15 residues. The CDR3 reads CASSRAPDRGYEQYF. CDR3 nucleotide sequence: TGTGCCAGCAGCCGCGCCCCGGACAGGGGGTACGAGCAGTACTTC.

The chain's CDR3 is CASSPGLAKAYEQYF. Written as DNA, the CDR3 is TGTGCCAGCTCACCGGGACTAGCTAAGGCCTACGAGCAGTACTTC. The chain combines TRBV18 with TRBJ2-7, with 9 positions matching TRBD2. This CDR3 spans 15 amino acids. V dropped 3 bases and J dropped 2; count of bases not matched to a gene: 5. The germline V gene has CDR1 KGHSH and CDR2 LQKENI.

The chain recombines TRBV5-1 with TRBJ2-5; 9 positions match TRBD2. Germline CDR1 reads SGHRS; CDR2 reads YFSETQ. V trimming: 2 bases; J trimming: 5 bases; junction bases outside the gene matches: 10. This CDR3 is built from 16 residues. CDR3 sequence reads: CASSFRLAGTSETQYF. DNA for the CDR3: TGCGCCAGCAGCTTCAGGCTAGCGGGAACTTCGGAGACCCAGTACTTC.

This clone was detected a few times. The CDR3 region has the DNA TGTGCCAGCGTTGGAGTGAATGGCTACACCTTC. It yields the protein CASVGVNGYTF. This chain joins TRBV2 and TRBJ1-2; D is ambiguous. CDR3 size: 11 residues. Trimming shortened V by 8 bases and J by 6 bases, and 10 bases separated the two germline ends. Germline lookup yields CDR1 SNHLY and CDR2 FYNNEI.

J is TRBJ1-2 and V is TRBV10-1, with 7 bases matching TRBD1. V lost 3 bases to trimming and J lost 4 bases; unmatched junction nucleotides: 11. Germline V gene lookup returns CDR1 WNHNN and CDR2 SYGVQD (reference sequence). The CDR3 has 16 amino acids. CDR3 coding DNA: TGCGCCAGCAGTGAACGTAAGGGTCCAGGGGGCTATGGCTACACCTTC. Its translation: CASSERKGPGGYGYTF.

This chain links TRBV4-1 with TRBJ2-1, with D perhaps TRBD2 (6 bases). Germline lookup yields CDR1 MGHRA and CDR2 YSYEKL. The V gene lost 5 bases and the J gene lost 0 bases, with 11 bases spanning the gap. The CDR3 loop spans 15 amino acids. For the CDR3, the DNA is TGCGCCAGCAGCTTAGCGGTCCTCTCCTACAATGAGCAGTTCTTC. Amino acid sequence: CASSLAVLSYNEQFF.

CDR3 in DNA: TGTGCCAGCAGATCAGGGGTGGGGAACACTGAAGCTTTCTTT. Its protein is CASRSGVGNTEAFF. This chain uses TRBV6-5 with TRBJ1-1; tentatively, D is TRBD1 (6 bases). From germline, CDR1 is MNHEY and CDR2 SVGAGI. V was cut by 6 bases and J by 1 base, with 12 bases left in between. This CDR3 region has 14 residues.

This clone appeared a few times. The rearrangement joins TRBV30 to TRBJ1-1, with TRBD1 matching 7 bases. CDR3 length: 13 residues. Germline CDR1 and CDR2: GTSNPN and SVGIG (reference sequence). V lost 1 base, J lost 1 base, and 0 bases stayed unmatched. DNA for the CDR3: TGTGCCTGGAGTGGGACAGGGAACACTGAAGCTTTCTTT. It yields the protein CAWSGTGNTEAFF.

The chain has TRBV28 and TRBJ2-7; 9 positions match TRBD1. V lost 4 bases and J lost 4; bases outside the gene matches: 5. From germline, CDR1 is MDHEN and CDR2 SYDVKM. The CDR3 covers 14 residues. The chain's CDR3 is CASSWGTGLYEQYF. The CDR3 bases are TGTGCCAGCAGTTGGGGGACAGGGTTATACGAGCAGTACTTC.

The V and J genes are TRBV19 and TRBJ1-2, with a weak D call TRBD1 (5 bases). Per the germline V gene, CDR1 is LNHDA and CDR2 is SQIVND (reference sequence). There are 14 residues in the CDR3. Trimming pared 7 bases from V and 4 bases from J, leaving 16 bases between. The CDR3 bases are TGTGCCAGTAACCCGACAAGGGGAAGCTATGGCTACACCTTC. Translation gives CASNPTRGSYGYTF.